These 17 T cell receptor beta chains originate from one sample sequenced in a study of vaccination and CD4 T cells after COVID-19. No antigens are known for them. As to treatment: approximately 10-day PBMC culture with coronavirus spike peptide pools or control peptides (ViraFEST assay). With the Oncomine TCR Beta short-read assay, DNA from cultured CD4+ T cells was sequenced. MiXCR, applied by TCRdb to the PCR reads, yields one record per CDR3 protein. The sample has 22,000 or so distinct CDR3 sequences, about 59% seen once; the top ten hold roughly 5.7%. Specimen: CD4+ T cells from blood, cultured in vitro. The origin of the receptors is a human donor who had recovered from COVID-19.

This chain uses TRBV5-1 with TRBJ1-1; D remains unclear. V dropped 3 bases and J dropped 6 bases, with 21 bases sitting between them. The CDR3 totals 16 residues. Per germline, CDR1 SGHRS and CDR2 YFSETQ. CDR3 DNA: TGCGCCAGCAGCTCGGGTTCTTGGACCCAGCAAGCTGAAGCTTTCTTT. This encodes CASSSGSWTQQAEAFF.

This clonotype has a single count. This chain uses TRBV29-1 with TRBJ1-1, with D perhaps matching TRBD1 (5 bases). The V end was cut by 4 bases, the J end by 1 base, with 10 bases between. There are 13 residues in the CDR3. Germline V CDR1 and CDR2: SQVTM, ANQGSEA. The CDR3 spells CSVVQAENTEAFF. CDR3 nucleotides: TGCAGCGTTGTACAGGCGGAGAACACTGAAGCTTTCTTT.

This sequence joins TRBV2 and TRBJ1-5; 10 nucleotides match TRBD1. CDR3 length: 15 amino acids. Germline CDR1 reads SNHLY; CDR2 reads FYNNEI. Trimming took 4 bases from V and 7 from J; bases not matched to a gene: 7. The CDR3 DNA reads as TGTGCCAGCAGTGTAGGGGACAGGGGAGAACAGCCCCAGCATTTT. As protein: CASSVGDRGEQPQHF.

Only a few counts were recorded for this clonotype. V usage is TRBV12-3 or TRBV12-4 and J usage is TRBJ2-2; the match to TRBD1 covers 8 bases. There are 16 residues in the CDR3. The trim removed 3 bases at V and 7 bases at J, leaving 10 bases unmatched. CDR3 in DNA: TGTGCCAGCAGTTTTGTGCAGGGGGCTGGCATCGGGGAGCTGTTTTTT. Translated: CASSFVQGAGIGELFF.

This rearrangement joins TRBV18 to TRBJ2-7, with D hard to call. CDR1 is KGHSH and CDR2 is LQKENI in the germline V gene. The V gene lost 3 bases and the J gene lost 5 bases, with 20 bases spanning the gap. The CDR3 runs to 16 residues. The DNA of the CDR3 is TGTGCCAGCTCACCCCGGCCATCGTCTAATGGTCACGAGCAGTACTTC. Residues: CASSPRPSSNGHEQYF. Filled out from reference TRBV18 and TRBJ2-7, the complete variable domain reads NAGVMQNPRHLVRRRGQEARLRCSPMKGHSHVYWYRQLPEEGLKFMVYLQKENIIDESGMPKERFSAEFPKEGPSILRIQQVVRGDSAAYFCASSPRPSSNGHEQYFGPGTRLTVT.

V gene TRBV5-4 combines with J gene TRBJ2-5, with D possibly TRBD2 on 5 matching bases. The CDR3 runs to 15 residues. The V end was cut by 0 bases, the J end by 2 bases, with 11 bases between. In germline, CDR1 is SGHNT, CDR2 YYREEE (reference sequence). Here the CDR3 reads CASSLGSGSQETQYF. The CDR3 coding sequence is TGTGCCAGCAGCTTGGGGAGCGGTAGTCAAGAGACCCAGTACTTC. The complete variable domain, with remaining parts taken from reference TRBV5-4 and TRBJ2-5, reads ETGVTQSPTHLIKTRGQQVTLRCSSQSGHNTVSWYQQALGQGPQFIFQYYREEENGRGNFPPRFSGLQFPNYSSELNVNALELDDSALYLCASSLGSGSQETQYFGPGTRLLVL.

This chain links TRBV28 with TRBJ2-2, with D possibly TRBD1 on 6 matching bases. Germline CDR1 is MDHEN and CDR2 is SYDVKM. The CDR3 extends over 14 amino acids. Trimming left V 6 bases short and J 0 bases short, with 8 bases between. The CDR3 DNA sequence: TGTGCCAGCAGGGGACAAGCGAACACCGGGGAGCTGTTTTTT. Its protein is CASRGQANTGELFF. Full variable domain (outside the CDR3, taken from reference TRBV28 and TRBJ2-2): DVKVTQSSRYLVKRTGEKVFLECVQDMDHENMFWYRQDPGLGLRLIYFSYDVKMKEKGDIPEGYSVSREKKERFSLILESASTNQTSMYLCASRGQANTGELFFGEGSRLTVL.

The V gene is TRBV15, the J gene TRBJ1-1; no firm D call. CDR1 LNHNV and CDR2 YYDKDF come from the germline V gene (reference sequence). The length of the CDR3 is 13 residues. Trimming pared 3 bases from V and 3 bases from J, leaving 8 bases between. CDR3 in DNA: TGTGCCACCAGCAGTTTAAGAGACACTGAAGCTTTCTTT. Its protein is CATSSLRDTEAFF.

This clonotype was observed a few times. This chain connects TRBV7-6 to TRBJ1-2, with D perhaps TRBD1 (5 bases). This CDR3 is 17 amino acids long. Trimming removed 5 bases from V and 7 bases from J, with 26 bases in between. Germline assignment: CDR1 SGHVS and CDR2 FNYEAQ. CDR3 nucleotides: TGTGCCAGCAGCCCAATTCCCGGAAGCAGGGTCGATAGTGGCTACACCTTC. This sequence encodes CASSPIPGSRVDSGYTF.

The chain is built from TRBV20-1 and TRBJ2-7, with a weak D call TRBD1 (6 bases). CDR1 and CDR2 from the germline V gene are DFQATT and SNEGSKA (reference sequence). V gave up 5 bases and J gave up 5 bases, with 13 bases separating them. The CDR3 spans 12 residues. In nucleotides, the CDR3 is TGCAGTGCTCGCCGTAACAGGGACGAGCAGTACTTC. Its protein product is CSARRNRDEQYF.

The CDR3 here is CSANKGTMNTEAFF. CDR3 sequence (DNA): TGCAGCGCCAACAAGGGGACCATGAACACTGAAGCTTTCTTT. The chain employs TRBV29-1 and TRBJ1-1; possible D gene TRBD1, 5 bases. The CDR3 is made up of 14 amino acids. The germline V gene encodes CDR1 SQVTM and CDR2 ANQGSEA. Trimming left V 7 bases short and J 0 bases short, with 15 bases between.

This clonotype was picked up one time. This rearrangement joins TRBV11-2 to TRBJ2-5, with 8 bases aligning to TRBD2. This CDR3 contains 16 residues. J gave up 0 bases and V 3 bases, and 6 bases lay outside the gene matches. The germline CDR1 and CDR2 sequences are SGHAT and FQNNGV. As DNA, the CDR3 is TGTGCCAGCAGCTTGGGACTAGGAGTCAACCAAGAGACCCAGTACTTC. Residues: CASSLGLGVNQETQYF.

This chain joins TRBV12-3 or TRBV12-4 and TRBJ2-1; 11 nucleotides align to TRBD1. The V segment lost 4 bases and the J segment 3 bases; nucleotides outside the gene matches: 5. This CDR3 spans 16 amino acids. The CDR3 here is CASSWLGTGGYNEQFF. CDR3 DNA: TGTGCCAGCAGTTGGCTGGGGACAGGGGGCTACAATGAGCAGTTCTTC.

This chain links TRBV6-1 with TRBJ1-2; D is ambiguous. Trimming cost V 6 bases and J 2 bases, with 10 bases left between them. CDR3 length: 13 amino acids. Germline V gene sequence: CDR1 MNHNS, CDR2 SASEGT. As DNA, the CDR3 is TGTGCCAGCAGGTCCGGGATAAACTATGGCTACACCTTC. It translates to CASRSGINYGYTF.

This chain's CDR3 is CASRGTGVTEAFF. The CDR3 DNA is TGTGCCAGCAGGGGGACAGGAGTCACTGAAGCTTTCTTT. The rearrangement uses TRBV2 and TRBJ1-1; TRBD1 agrees at 8 bases. The CDR3 loop spans 13 amino acids. Trimming removed 6 bases from V and 4 bases from J; junction bases left unmatched: 4. CDR1 is SNHLY, CDR2 FYNNEI, per germline.

The CDR3 DNA reads TGCAGCGCCGGAGGGGGCTATGGCTACACCTTC. It translates to CSAGGGYGYTF. The V call is TRBV29-1, the J call TRBJ1-2; a weak D match, TRBD1 (6 bases). The V gene's germline CDR1 is SQVTM and CDR2 ANQGSEA. V lost 7 bases and J 4 bases, leaving 10 bases between the germline ends. The CDR3 contains 11 residues.

In this sample, this clonotype turned up a few times. The chain links TRBV11-3 to TRBJ2-2; 7 bases are shared with TRBD1. V dropped 3 bases and J dropped 4; count of bases not matched to a gene: 2. Germline assignment: CDR1 SGHNT and CDR2 YENEEA. This CDR3 contains 14 residues. The CDR3 DNA is TGTGCCAGCAGCTTCGACAGGGCCACCGGGGAGCTGTTTTTT. Its protein product is CASSFDRATGELFF.